These T cell receptor beta chains were read from a single sample in a study of T cell responses to AZD1222 COVID-19 vaccine. Sequencing was performed with immunoSEQ multiplex PCR; in TCRdb, only in-frame clones are kept and a portion is missing. This sample has some 130,000 clones, with approximately 83% found just once. The sequences come from peripheral blood, collected on day 0 of AZD1222 vaccination. All receptors come from an adult in good health. The CDR3 runs from the conserved cysteine through the conserved F or W. Fields, in order: D gene, V gene, J gene, clone size, CDR3 DNA, CDR3 protein. D genes are given only for firm matches. Size tells how often a clone was seen (once, few, many) or the class of an expanded clone, and some rows leave it out.

D gene: -
V gene: TRBV9
J gene: TRBJ1-6
clone size: -
CDR3 DNA: TGTGCCAGCAGCCCCAGGGTCTCCTATAATTCACCCCTCCACTTT
CDR3 protein: CASSPRVSYNSPLHF

D gene: TRBD1
V gene: TRBV6-5
J gene: TRBJ2-2
clone size: once
CDR3 DNA: TGTGCCAGCAGTTGGGACAGGGGAGGCACCGGGGAGCTGTTTTTT
CDR3 protein: CASSWDRGGTGELFF

D gene: TRBD1
V gene: TRBV19
J gene: TRBJ1-5
clone size: -
CDR3 DNA: TGTGCCAGTAGTCCAAGACAGGGTTTTCAGCCCCAGCATTTT
CDR3 protein: CASSPRQGFQPQHF

D gene: -
V gene: TRBV2
J gene: TRBJ1-1
clone size: many
CDR3 DNA: TGTGCCAGCAGTGATATCAAGGGGCTGGTTGTTAACACTGAAGCTTTCTTT
CDR3 protein: CASSDIKGLVVNTEAFF

D gene: -
V gene: TRBV9
J gene: TRBJ2-1
clone size: -
CDR3 DNA: TGTGCCAGCAGCGTAGCTATGGACTACTCCTACAATGAGCAGTTCTTC
CDR3 protein: CASSVAMDYSYNEQFF

D gene: TRBD1
V gene: TRBV11-3
J gene: TRBJ1-2
clone size: -
CDR3 DNA: TGTGCCAGCAGCTCCGACAGGGGGCGACGGGGCTACACCTTC
CDR3 protein: CASSSDRGRRGYTF

D gene: -
V gene: TRBV18
J gene: TRBJ2-7
clone size: few
CDR3 DNA: TGTGCCAGCTCCCCTCCTGAGGGCAGCTCCACGAGGGAGCAGTACTTC
CDR3 protein: CASSPPEGSSTREQYF

D gene: -
V gene: TRBV7-2
J gene: TRBJ2-3
clone size: -
CDR3 DNA: TGTGCCAGCAGCTTAGACGCGGGGACAGATACGCAGTATTTT
CDR3 protein: CASSLDAGTDTQYF

D gene: -
V gene: TRBV12-5
J gene: TRBJ2-1
clone size: -
CDR3 DNA: TGTGCTAGTGGTTTGGTACGGCGAGGTGTGGATGAGCAGTTCTTC
CDR3 protein: CASGLVRRGVDEQFF

D gene: -
V gene: TRBV19
J gene: TRBJ1-1
clone size: once
CDR3 DNA: TGTGCCAGTATTGACAAACAAGGGAACACTGAAGCTTTCTTT
CDR3 protein: CASIDKQGNTEAFF

D gene: -
V gene: TRBV18
J gene: TRBJ2-2
clone size: -
CDR3 DNA: TGTGCCAGCTCACCCGGACGGTCCGGCGGGGAGCTGTTTTTT
CDR3 protein: CASSPGRSGGELFF

D gene: -
V gene: TRBV4-1
J gene: TRBJ1-4
clone size: -
CDR3 DNA: TGCGCCAGCAGCCAACAGGACGGATTTAATGAAAAACTGTTTTTT
CDR3 protein: CASSQQDGFNEKLFF

D gene: TRBD2
V gene: TRBV27
J gene: TRBJ2-3
clone size: few
CDR3 DNA: TGTGCCAGCAGTTTATATGGTTCGGGGACTAGCGGGTATTTT
CDR3 protein: CASSLYGSGTSGYF

D gene: -
V gene: TRBV4-1
J gene: TRBJ2-5
clone size: -
CDR3 DNA: TGCGCCAGCAGCCAAGGTAGCACACAAGAGACCCAGTACTTC
CDR3 protein: CASSQGSTQETQYF

D gene: TRBD1
V gene: TRBV6-5
J gene: TRBJ1-5
clone size: -
CDR3 DNA: TGTGCCAGCAGTTACAACAGGGGGGGAGAGCCCCAGCATTTT
CDR3 protein: CASSYNRGGEPQHF

D gene: -
V gene: TRBV12-5
J gene: TRBJ2-1
clone size: -
CDR3 DNA: TGTGCTAGTGGTTTGGTACTTACAGGGACGAAATCCTACAATGAGCAGTTCTTC
CDR3 protein: CASGLVLTGTKSYNEQFF

D gene: TRBD1
V gene: TRBV7-2
J gene: TRBJ2-3
clone size: -
CDR3 DNA: TGTGCCAGCAGCCCCTCATGGACAGGGCGTAGTAGGGATACGCAGTATTTT
CDR3 protein: CASSPSWTGRSRDTQYF

D gene: TRBD2
V gene: TRBV5-1
J gene: TRBJ2-1
clone size: -
CDR3 DNA: TGCGCCAGCAGCCCGACTAGCGGCCCTAACAATGAGCAGTTCTTC
CDR3 protein: CASSPTSGPNNEQFF

D gene: -
V gene: TRBV4-3
J gene: TRBJ1-1
clone size: -
CDR3 DNA: TGCGCCAGCAGCCAGGCTGACTCGATCACTGAAGCTTTCTTT
CDR3 protein: CASSQADSITEAFF

D gene: -
V gene: TRBV3-1/TRBV3-2
J gene: TRBJ1-3
clone size: once
CDR3 DNA: TGTGCCAGCAGCCAAGGGCAACGGTTGACCGCCGTCTCTGGAAACACCATATATTTT
CDR3 protein: CASSQGQRLTAVSGNTIYF

D gene: TRBD1
V gene: TRBV3-1/TRBV3-2
J gene: TRBJ2-2
clone size: -
CDR3 DNA: TGTGCCAGCAGCTTAATACCGGGACAGGGGGGGACCGGGGAGCTGTTTTTT
CDR3 protein: CASSLIPGQGGTGELFF

D gene: TRBD1
V gene: TRBV10-1
J gene: TRBJ2-7
clone size: -
CDR3 DNA: TGCGCCAGCAGTAGGACAGGATCCTACGAGCAGTACTTC
CDR3 protein: CASSRTGSYEQYF

D gene: -
V gene: TRBV29-1
J gene: TRBJ1-2
clone size: -
CDR3 DNA: TGCAGCGTTCAACCCGACCGGACAGTCAACTATGGCTACACCTTC
CDR3 protein: CSVQPDRTVNYGYTF

D gene: TRBD1
V gene: TRBV9
J gene: TRBJ2-7
clone size: -
CDR3 DNA: TGTGCCAGCAGCCCTCGGCAAGGGACAGTTTCGCGCTACGAGCAGTACTTC
CDR3 protein: CASSPRQGTVSRYEQYF

D gene: TRBD1
V gene: TRBV14
J gene: TRBJ2-1
clone size: -
CDR3 DNA: TGTGCCAGCAGCCTCCTGACAGGGGCCTACAATGAGCAGTTCTTC
CDR3 protein: CASSLLTGAYNEQFF

D gene: -
V gene: TRBV11-2
J gene: TRBJ1-2
clone size: -
CDR3 DNA: TGTGCCAGCAGCCCACCGGCTCACCCCTATGGCTACACCTTC
CDR3 protein: CASSPPAHPYGYTF

D gene: TRBD1
V gene: TRBV30
J gene: TRBJ1-2
clone size: -
CDR3 DNA: TGTGCCTGGAGTGTACGAGCGGGACAGTCGTATGGCTACACCTTC
CDR3 protein: CAWSVRAGQSYGYTF

D gene: -
V gene: TRBV15
J gene: TRBJ1-2
clone size: few
CDR3 DNA: TGTGCCACCAGCAGGCCCACAGGGCTTGATGGCTACACCTTC
CDR3 protein: CATSRPTGLDGYTF

D gene: -
V gene: TRBV24-1
J gene: TRBJ1-5
clone size: -
CDR3 DNA: TGTGCCACCAGTGATTCGGCGGGAGGCTTCAATCAGCCCCAGCATTTT
CDR3 protein: CATSDSAGGFNQPQHF

D gene: TRBD1
V gene: TRBV5-6
J gene: TRBJ2-7
clone size: -
CDR3 DNA: TGTGCCAGCAGCTTGCAGACAGGGTGGAGAGCCTACGAGCAGTACTTC
CDR3 protein: CASSLQTGWRAYEQYF

D gene: -
V gene: TRBV6-5
J gene: TRBJ2-7
clone size: once
CDR3 DNA: TGTGCCAGCAGTTACTCAGACTACGAGCAGTACTTC
CDR3 protein: CASSYSDYEQYF

D gene: -
V gene: TRBV21-1
J gene: TRBJ2-7
clone size: -
CDR3 DNA: TGTGCCAGCAGCCCGGACAGCCACCTCCACGAGCAGTACTTC
CDR3 protein: CASSPDSHLHEQYF

D gene: TRBD1
V gene: TRBV7-2
J gene: TRBJ1-1
clone size: -
CDR3 DNA: TGTGCCAGCAGCCCCCACCGGGACAGGGGGCCCCAGGCTGAAGCTTTCTTT
CDR3 protein: CASSPHRDRGPQAEAFF

D gene: -
V gene: TRBV7-9
J gene: TRBJ1-5
clone size: -
CDR3 DNA: TGTGCCAGCAGCTTAGCAGGGCATGGACAGCCCCAGCATTTT
CDR3 protein: CASSLAGHGQPQHF

D gene: TRBD1
V gene: TRBV5-4
J gene: TRBJ2-7
clone size: -
CDR3 DNA: TGTGCCAGCAGCCCATACCCCGGACAGGGCGAGCAGTACTTC
CDR3 protein: CASSPYPGQGEQYF

D gene: -
V gene: TRBV3-1/TRBV3-2
J gene: TRBJ1-2
clone size: few
CDR3 DNA: TGTGCCAGCAGCCAAGATGGTCCAGGCGGCTACACCTTC
CDR3 protein: CASSQDGPGGYTF

D gene: -
V gene: TRBV21-1
J gene: TRBJ1-3
clone size: -
CDR3 DNA: TGTGCCAGCAACGGACAGGGGCAAAACTCTGGAAACACCATATATTTT
CDR3 protein: CASNGQGQNSGNTIYF

D gene: -
V gene: TRBV19
J gene: TRBJ2-1
clone size: -
CDR3 DNA: TGTGCCAGTAGTATCCGACGGGTCTACAATGAGCAGTTCTTC
CDR3 protein: CASSIRRVYNEQFF

D gene: TRBD1
V gene: TRBV7-9
J gene: TRBJ1-3
clone size: -
CDR3 DNA: TGTGCCAGCAGCACATGGGACAGGGGAGCCGGAAACACCATATATTTT
CDR3 protein: CASSTWDRGAGNTIYF

D gene: -
V gene: TRBV7-3
J gene: TRBJ2-2
clone size: -
CDR3 DNA: TGTGCCACAGTTATAACGAAGGCGATGAACACCGGGGAGCTGTTTTTT
CDR3 protein: CATVITKAMNTGELFF

D gene: TRBD1
V gene: TRBV7-3
J gene: TRBJ1-2
clone size: few
CDR3 DNA: TGTGCCAGCAGCTTAGGACAGGGGGCTGGCTACACCTTC
CDR3 protein: CASSLGQGAGYTF